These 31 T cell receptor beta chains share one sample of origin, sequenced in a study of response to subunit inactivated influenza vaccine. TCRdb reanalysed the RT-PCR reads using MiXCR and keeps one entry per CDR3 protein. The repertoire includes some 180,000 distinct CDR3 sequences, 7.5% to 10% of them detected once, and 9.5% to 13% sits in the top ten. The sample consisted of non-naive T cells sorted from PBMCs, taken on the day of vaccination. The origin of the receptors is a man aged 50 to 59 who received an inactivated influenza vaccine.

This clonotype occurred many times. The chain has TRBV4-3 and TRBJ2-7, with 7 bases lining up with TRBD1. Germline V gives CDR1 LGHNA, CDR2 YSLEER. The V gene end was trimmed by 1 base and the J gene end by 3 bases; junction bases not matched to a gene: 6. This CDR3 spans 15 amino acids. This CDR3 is CASSQAPTGIYEQYF. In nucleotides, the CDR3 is TGCGCCAGCAGCCAAGCCCCGACAGGGATCTACGAGCAGTACTTC.

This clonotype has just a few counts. CDR3 amino acids: CASSLKIDGEQFF. In nucleotides, the CDR3 is TGCGCCAGCAGCTTGAAAATAGACGGTGAGCAGTTCTTC. This chain joins TRBV5-1 and TRBJ2-1, with D unresolved. Trimming stripped 1 base from V and 9 bases from J, with 11 bases between. CDR1 is SGHRS and CDR2 is YFSETQ in the germline V gene. This CDR3 contains 13 residues.

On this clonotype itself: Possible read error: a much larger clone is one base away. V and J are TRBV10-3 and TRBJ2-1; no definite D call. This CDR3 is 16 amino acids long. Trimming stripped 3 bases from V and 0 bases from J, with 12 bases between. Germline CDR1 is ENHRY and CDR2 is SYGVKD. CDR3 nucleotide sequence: TGTGCCATCAGTGACTTGGAAACGAGCTCCTACAATGAGCAGTTCTTC. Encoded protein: CAISDLETSSYNEQFF.

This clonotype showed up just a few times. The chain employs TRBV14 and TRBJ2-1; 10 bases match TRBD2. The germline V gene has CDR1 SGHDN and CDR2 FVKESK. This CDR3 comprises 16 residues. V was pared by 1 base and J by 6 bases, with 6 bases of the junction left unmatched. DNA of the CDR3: TGTGCCAGCAGCCAAGCTAGCGGGAGATCCGGCAATGAGCAGTTCTTC. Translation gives CASSQASGRSGNEQFF.

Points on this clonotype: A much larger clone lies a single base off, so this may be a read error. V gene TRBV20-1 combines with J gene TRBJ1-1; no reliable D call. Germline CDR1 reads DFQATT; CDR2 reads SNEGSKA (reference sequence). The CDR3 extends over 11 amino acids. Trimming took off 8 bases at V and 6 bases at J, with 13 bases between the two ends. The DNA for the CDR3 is TGCAGTACTCTAGACCACCCTGAAGCTTTCTTT. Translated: CSTLDHPEAFF.

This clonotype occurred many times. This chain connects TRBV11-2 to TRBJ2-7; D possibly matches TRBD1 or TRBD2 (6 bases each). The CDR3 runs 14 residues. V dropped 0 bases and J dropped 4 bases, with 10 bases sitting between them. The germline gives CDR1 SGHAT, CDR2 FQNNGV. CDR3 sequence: CASSLDGGRYEQYF. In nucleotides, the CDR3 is TGTGCCAGCAGCTTAGATGGGGGGCGGTACGAGCAGTACTTC.

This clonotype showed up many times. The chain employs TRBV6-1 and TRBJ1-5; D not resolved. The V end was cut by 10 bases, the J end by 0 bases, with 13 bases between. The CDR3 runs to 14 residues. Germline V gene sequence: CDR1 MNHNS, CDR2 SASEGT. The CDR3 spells CATKGDYSNQPQHF. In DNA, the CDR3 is TGTGCCACTAAGGGAGATTATAGCAATCAGCCCCAGCATTTT.

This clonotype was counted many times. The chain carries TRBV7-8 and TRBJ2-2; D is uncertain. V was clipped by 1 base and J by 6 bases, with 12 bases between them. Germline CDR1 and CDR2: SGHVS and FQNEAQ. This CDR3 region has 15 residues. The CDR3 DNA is TGTGCCAGCAGCTTAGTGCCGGGTTCCCCCGGGGAGCTGTTTTTT. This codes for CASSLVPGSPGELFF.

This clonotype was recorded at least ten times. In DNA, the CDR3 is TGTGCCAGCTCCCCCCAGGGCGGCTCCTACGAGCAGTACTTC. Residues: CASSPQGGSYEQYF. The V call is TRBV18, the J call TRBJ2-7; D perhaps matches TRBD1 (5 bases). CDR1 is KGHSH and CDR2 is LQKENI in the germline V gene. V dropped 6 bases and J dropped 0 bases, with 12 bases sitting between them. The CDR3 has 14 amino acids.

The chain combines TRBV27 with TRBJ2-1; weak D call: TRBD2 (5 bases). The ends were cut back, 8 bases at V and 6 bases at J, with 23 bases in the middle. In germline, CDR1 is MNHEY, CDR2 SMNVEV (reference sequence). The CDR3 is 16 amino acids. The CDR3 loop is CASQTLEGSGSNEQFF. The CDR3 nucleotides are TGTGCCAGCCAGACTCTAGAAGGTTCGGGGTCCAATGAGCAGTTCTTC.

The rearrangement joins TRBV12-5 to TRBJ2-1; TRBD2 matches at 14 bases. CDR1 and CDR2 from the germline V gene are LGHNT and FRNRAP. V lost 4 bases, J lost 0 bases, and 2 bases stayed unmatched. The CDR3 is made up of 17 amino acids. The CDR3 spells CASGYGTSGSSYNEQFF. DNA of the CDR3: TGTGCTAGTGGTTACGGGACTAGCGGGAGCTCCTACAATGAGCAGTTCTTC.

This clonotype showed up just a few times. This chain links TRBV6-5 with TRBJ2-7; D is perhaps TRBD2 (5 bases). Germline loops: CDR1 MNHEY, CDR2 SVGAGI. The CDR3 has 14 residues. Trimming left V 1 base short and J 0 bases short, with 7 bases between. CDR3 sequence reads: CASSYFGSSYEQYF. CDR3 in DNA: TGTGCCAGCAGTTACTTTGGGAGCTCCTACGAGCAGTACTTC.

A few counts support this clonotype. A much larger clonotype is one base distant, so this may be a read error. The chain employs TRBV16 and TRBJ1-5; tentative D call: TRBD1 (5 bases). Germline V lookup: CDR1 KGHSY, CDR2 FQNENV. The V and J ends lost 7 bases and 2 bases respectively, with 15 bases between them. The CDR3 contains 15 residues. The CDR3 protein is CASKPGGKGNQPQHF. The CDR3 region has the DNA TGTGCCAGCAAACCTGGGGGAAAAGGCAATCAGCCCCAGCATTTT.

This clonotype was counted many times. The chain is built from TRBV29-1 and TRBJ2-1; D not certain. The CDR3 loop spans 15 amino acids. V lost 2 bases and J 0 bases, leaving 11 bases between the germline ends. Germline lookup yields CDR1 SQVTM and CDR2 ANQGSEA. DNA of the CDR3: TGCAGCGTTGAATTTTCTTCAAGCTCCTACAATGAGCAGTTCTTC. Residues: CSVEFSSSSYNEQFF.

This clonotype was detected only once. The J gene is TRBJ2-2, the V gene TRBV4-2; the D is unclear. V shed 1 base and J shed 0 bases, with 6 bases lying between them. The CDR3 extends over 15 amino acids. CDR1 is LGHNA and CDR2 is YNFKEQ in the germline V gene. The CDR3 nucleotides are TGTGCCAGCAGCCAAGTTTTTCCGAACACCGGGGAGCTGTTTTTT. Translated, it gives CASSQVFPNTGELFF.

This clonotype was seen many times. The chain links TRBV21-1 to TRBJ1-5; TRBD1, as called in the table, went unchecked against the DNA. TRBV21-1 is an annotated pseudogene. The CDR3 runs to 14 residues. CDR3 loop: CASSRQGKDQPQHF. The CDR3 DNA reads TGTGCCAGCAGCCGACAGGGGAAAGATCAGCCCCAGCATTTT.

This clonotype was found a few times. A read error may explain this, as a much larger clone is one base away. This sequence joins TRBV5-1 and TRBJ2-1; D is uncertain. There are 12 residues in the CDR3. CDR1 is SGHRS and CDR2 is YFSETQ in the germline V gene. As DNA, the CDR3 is TGCGCCAGCACCTTGCCTGGTAATGAGCAGTTCTTC. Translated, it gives CASTLPGNEQFF.

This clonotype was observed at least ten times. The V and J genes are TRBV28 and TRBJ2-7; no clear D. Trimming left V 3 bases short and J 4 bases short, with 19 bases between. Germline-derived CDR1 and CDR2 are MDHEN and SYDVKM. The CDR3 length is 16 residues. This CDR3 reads CASSFRIGGRKYEQYF. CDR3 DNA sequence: TGTGCCAGCAGTTTTAGGATCGGCGGTCGAAAATACGAGCAGTACTTC.

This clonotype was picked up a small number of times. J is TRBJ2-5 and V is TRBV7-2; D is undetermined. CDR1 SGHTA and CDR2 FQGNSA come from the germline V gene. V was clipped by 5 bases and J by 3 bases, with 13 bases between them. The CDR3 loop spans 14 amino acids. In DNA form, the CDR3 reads TGTGCCAGCAGCCACAGATGGCCGGAAGAGACCCAGTACTTC. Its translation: CASSHRWPEETQYF.

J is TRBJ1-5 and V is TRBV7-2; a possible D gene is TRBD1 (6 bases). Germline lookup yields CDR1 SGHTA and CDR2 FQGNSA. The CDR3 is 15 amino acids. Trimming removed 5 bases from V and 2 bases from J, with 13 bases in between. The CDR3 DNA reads TGTGCCAGCAGCCTCAACAGGGACGGCAATCAGCCCCAGCATTTT. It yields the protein CASSLNRDGNQPQHF.

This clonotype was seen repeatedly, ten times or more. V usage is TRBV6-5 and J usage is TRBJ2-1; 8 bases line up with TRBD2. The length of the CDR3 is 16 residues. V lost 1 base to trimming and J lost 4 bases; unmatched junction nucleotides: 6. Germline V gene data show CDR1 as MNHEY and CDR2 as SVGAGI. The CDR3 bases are TGTGCCAGCAGTTACTGGCGGGGGGCGAGATACAATGAGCAGTTCTTC. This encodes CASSYWRGARYNEQFF.

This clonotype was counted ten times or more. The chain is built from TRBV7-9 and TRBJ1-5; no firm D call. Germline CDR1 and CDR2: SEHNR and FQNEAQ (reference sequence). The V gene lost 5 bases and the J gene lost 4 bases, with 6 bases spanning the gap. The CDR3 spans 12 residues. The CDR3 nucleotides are TGTGCCAGCAGCACCCTAAATCAGCCCCAGCATTTT. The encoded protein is CASSTLNQPQHF.

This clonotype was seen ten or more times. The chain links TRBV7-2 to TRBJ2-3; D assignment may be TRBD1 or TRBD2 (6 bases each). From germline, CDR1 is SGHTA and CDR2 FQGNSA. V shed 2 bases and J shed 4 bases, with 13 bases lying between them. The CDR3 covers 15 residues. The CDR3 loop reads CASSLSAGGADTQYF. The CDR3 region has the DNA TGTGCCAGCAGCTTATCAGCCGGGGGCGCAGATACGCAGTATTTT. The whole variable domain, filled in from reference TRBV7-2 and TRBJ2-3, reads GAGVSQSPSNKVTEKGKDVELRCDPISGHTALYWYRQSLGQGLEFLIYFQGNSAPDKSGLPSDRFSAERTGGSVSTLTIQRTQQEDSAVYLCASSLSAGGADTQYFGPGTRLTVL.

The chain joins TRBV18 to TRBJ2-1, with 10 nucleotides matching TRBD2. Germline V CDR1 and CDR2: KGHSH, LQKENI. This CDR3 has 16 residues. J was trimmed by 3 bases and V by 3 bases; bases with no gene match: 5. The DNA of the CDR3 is TGTGCCAGCTCACCCTATAGCGGGGGGTTCTACAATGAGCAGTTCTTC. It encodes CASSPYSGGFYNEQFF.

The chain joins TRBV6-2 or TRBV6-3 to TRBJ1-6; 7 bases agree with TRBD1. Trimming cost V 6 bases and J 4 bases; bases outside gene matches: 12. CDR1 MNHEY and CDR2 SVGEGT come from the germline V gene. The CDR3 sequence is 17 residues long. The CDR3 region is CASSLRAGGHYNSPLHF. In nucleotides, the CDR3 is TGTGCCAGCAGCTTGCGGGCAGGGGGGCATTATAATTCACCCCTCCACTTT.

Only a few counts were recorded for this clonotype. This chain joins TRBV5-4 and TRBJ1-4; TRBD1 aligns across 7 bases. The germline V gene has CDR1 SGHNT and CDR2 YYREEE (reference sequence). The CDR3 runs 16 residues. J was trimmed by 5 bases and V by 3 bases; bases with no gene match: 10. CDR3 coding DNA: TGTGCCAGCAGCTACCGTACGACAGGGAAGAATGAAAAACTGTTTTTT. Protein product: CASSYRTTGKNEKLFF.

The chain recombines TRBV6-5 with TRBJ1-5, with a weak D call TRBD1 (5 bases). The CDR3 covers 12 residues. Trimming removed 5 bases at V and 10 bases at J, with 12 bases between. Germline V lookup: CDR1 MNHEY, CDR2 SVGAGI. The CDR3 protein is CASSTPQGPQHF. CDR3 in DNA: TGTGCCAGCAGTACACCGCAGGGACCCCAGCATTTT.

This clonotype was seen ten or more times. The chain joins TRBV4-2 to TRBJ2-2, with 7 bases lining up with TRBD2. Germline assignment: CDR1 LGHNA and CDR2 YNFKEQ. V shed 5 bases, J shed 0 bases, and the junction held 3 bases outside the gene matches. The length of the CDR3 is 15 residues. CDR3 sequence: CASSGAGTNTGELFF. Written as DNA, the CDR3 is TGTGCCAGCAGCGGAGCGGGAACGAACACCGGGGAGCTGTTTTTT.

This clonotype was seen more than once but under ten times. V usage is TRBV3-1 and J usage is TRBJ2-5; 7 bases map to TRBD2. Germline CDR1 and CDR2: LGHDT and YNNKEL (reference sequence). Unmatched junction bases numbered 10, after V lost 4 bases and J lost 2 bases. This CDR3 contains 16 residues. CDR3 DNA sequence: TGTGCCAGCAGCCTCCTGAGCGGGGTCAAACAAGAGACCCAGTACTTC. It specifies CASSLLSGVKQETQYF.

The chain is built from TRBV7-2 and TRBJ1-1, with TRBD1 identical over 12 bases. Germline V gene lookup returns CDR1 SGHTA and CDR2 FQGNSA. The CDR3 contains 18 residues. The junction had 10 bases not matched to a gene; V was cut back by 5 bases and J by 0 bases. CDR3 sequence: CASSPPGQGAELNTEAFF. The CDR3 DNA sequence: TGTGCCAGCAGCCCCCCGGGACAGGGGGCCGAGCTGAACACTGAAGCTTTCTTT. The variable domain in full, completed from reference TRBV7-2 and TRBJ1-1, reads GAGVSQSPSNKVTEKGKDVELRCDPISGHTALYWYRQSLGQGLEFLIYFQGNSAPDKSGLPSDRFSAERTGGSVSTLTIQRTQQEDSAVYLCASSPPGQGAELNTEAFFGQGTRLTVV.

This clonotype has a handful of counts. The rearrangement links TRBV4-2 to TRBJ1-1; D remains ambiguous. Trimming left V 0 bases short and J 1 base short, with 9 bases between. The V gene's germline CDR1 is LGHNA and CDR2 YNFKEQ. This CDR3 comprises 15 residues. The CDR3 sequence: CASSQDHGKNTEAFF. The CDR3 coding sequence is TGTGCCAGCAGCCAAGATCACGGAAAGAACACTGAAGCTTTCTTT.